Each of the 2 T cell receptor beta chains below was sequenced from the same sample in a study of blood T cells in healthy people across ages. It was with a sample-barcoded 5' primer and a J-beta primer mix that a second PCR of about 7 to 12 cycles was run. MiXCR, applied by TCRdb to the 5' RACE reads, yields one record per CDR3 protein. The sample lists approximately 800,000 distinct CDR3 sequences; nearly 60% were seen once. The material sequenced was blood. Receptors were obtained from a man under 40 in good health.

The chain uses TRBV18 and TRBJ2-7, with D possibly TRBD2 on 6 matching bases. Trimming removed 2 bases at V and 0 bases at J, with 20 bases between. CDR1 is KGHSH and CDR2 is LQKENI in the germline V gene. The CDR3 sequence is 18 residues long. CDR3 nucleotides: TGTGCCAGCTCACCAAGTCATAGCGGAGCCGCATTCTCCTACGAGCAGTACTTC. It encodes CASSPSHSGAAFSYEQYF.

This clonotype was recorded a few times. V is TRBV7-2 and J is TRBJ2-6, with 7 bases fitting TRBD1. Germline values: CDR1 SGHTA, CDR2 FQGNSA. Trimming at V came to 3 bases and at J to 0 bases, leaving 5 bases not matched to a gene. The CDR3 sequence is 17 residues long. This chain's CDR3 is CASSLTGHSSGANVLTF. The DNA of the CDR3 is TGTGCCAGCAGCTTGACAGGGCACAGCTCTGGGGCCAACGTCCTGACTTTC.